Following are 15 T cell receptor beta chains from one sample sequenced in a study of blood T cell repertoires in COVID-19. Only in-frame clones appear in the TCRdb table, and some are missing; sequencing was by immunoSEQ multiplex PCR. The repertoire holds 200,000 to 250,000 clones, with about 80% as singletons. Material for sequencing was PBMCs or T cells enriched from blood (not recorded which). All receptors come from a man in his 60s who had recovered from COVID-19.

V usage is TRBV12-3 or TRBV12-4 and J usage is TRBJ2-5, with a tentative D call TRBD2 (5 bases). V dropped 8 bases and J dropped 4 bases, with 11 bases sitting between them. This CDR3 is 12 amino acids long. CDR3 amino acids: CASSGVTETQYF. In DNA, the CDR3 is TGTGCCAGCTCCGGGGTCACAGAGACCCAGTACTTC.

This clone turned up a few times. The chain combines TRBV25-1 with TRBJ2-7; D remains unclear. V gave up 4 bases and J gave up 2 bases, with 3 bases separating them. Germline CDR1 reads MGHDK; CDR2 reads SYGVNS. CDR3 length equals 11 residues. This chain's CDR3 is CASSAAYEQYF. In nucleotides, the CDR3 is TGTGCCAGCAGTGCAGCCTACGAGCAGTACTTC.

The rearrangement joins TRBV7-3 to TRBJ2-1; D unresolved. This CDR3 spans 14 amino acids. In germline, CDR1 is SGHTA, CDR2 FQGTGA. V lost 2 bases and J 7 bases, leaving 12 bases between the germline ends. The chain's CDR3 is CASSLAPDQNEQFF. CDR3 bases: TGTGCCAGCAGCTTAGCCCCAGATCAGAATGAGCAGTTCTTC.

This sequence joins TRBV19 and TRBJ2-7, with TRBD1 as a possible D gene (5 bases). From germline, CDR1 is LNHDA and CDR2 SQIVND (reference sequence). This CDR3 region has 15 residues. Trimming shortened V by 3 bases and J by 0 bases, and 12 bases separated the two germline ends. CDR3 sequence: CASSMQGLGSYEQYF. CDR3 sequence (DNA): TGTGCCAGTAGTATGCAGGGATTGGGCTCCTACGAGCAGTACTTC.

The CDR3 loop reads CASSWGLGATEAFF. CDR3 coding DNA: TGTGCCAGCAGCTGGGGGTTGGGGGCCACTGAAGCTTTCTTT. The chain couples TRBV7-2 to TRBJ1-1; TRBD1 might be the D (6 bases). The ends were cut back, 4 bases at V and 4 bases at J, with 13 bases in the middle. CDR1 and CDR2 from the germline V gene are SGHTA and FQGNSA. The CDR3 has 14 residues.

The gene calls are TRBV7-2 and TRBJ1-5; no definite D call. Per the germline V gene, CDR1 is SGHTA and CDR2 is FQGNSA. V dropped 3 bases and J dropped 0 bases, with 3 bases sitting between them. The CDR3 spans 13 residues. The CDR3 DNA sequence: TGTGCCAGCAGCTTTTATAGCAATCAGCCCCAGCATTTT. Translation: CASSFYSNQPQHF.

The chain carries TRBV5-1 and TRBJ1-6; no firm D call. CDR1 and CDR2 (germline): SGHRS, YFSETQ. The V and J ends lost 0 bases and 14 bases respectively, with 15 bases between them. This CDR3 contains 14 residues. The CDR3 loop is CASSLAGRTGTLHF. The DNA for the CDR3 is TGCGCCAGCAGCTTGGCCGGACGGACTGGTACCCTCCACTTT.

The V and J genes are TRBV3-1 (or the pseudogene TRBV3-2) and TRBJ2-5; the D gene is possibly TRBD1 (6 bases). The CDR3 totals 15 residues. Trimming left V 1 base short and J 2 bases short, with 11 bases between. In germline, CDR1 is LGHDT, CDR2 YNNKEL (reference sequence). DNA for the CDR3: TGTGCCAGCAGCCAAGTCTGGACAGCACAAGAGACCCAGTACTTC. Translating gives CASSQVWTAQETQYF.

This clone was detected only once. The chain combines TRBV12-3 or TRBV12-4 with TRBJ1-1, with 7 bases fitting TRBD1. The CDR3 is 12 amino acids. Trimming cost V 4 bases and J 7 bases; bases outside gene matches: 3. The CDR3 DNA sequence: TGTGCCAGCAGTTACCGGGACAGTGAAGCTTTCTTT. This codes for CASSYRDSEAFF.

This clone was seen at least ten times. This chain uses TRBV6-2 or TRBV6-3 with TRBJ1-1; 7 bases line up with TRBD1. V was clipped by 4 bases and J by 4 bases; unmatched bases: 6. The germline V gene encodes CDR1 MNHEY and CDR2 SVGEGT. The CDR3 length is 14 residues. The CDR3 spells CASSLTGWGTEAFF. The CDR3 DNA reads as TGTGCCAGCAGTTTGACAGGGTGGGGCACTGAAGCTTTCTTT.

The genes are TRBV6-5 and TRBJ2-7, with TRBD1 matching over 7 bases. The ends lost 4 bases at V and 2 bases at J; junction bases unmatched: 2. The CDR3 totals 13 residues. The germline V gene encodes CDR1 MNHEY and CDR2 SVGAGI. The CDR3 spells CASSFGTAYEQYF. The CDR3 DNA sequence: TGTGCCAGCAGTTTTGGGACAGCCTACGAGCAGTACTTC.

The chain couples TRBV19 to TRBJ1-2; maybe TRBD1 (6 bases). The ends were cut back, 5 bases at V and 4 bases at J, with 11 bases in the middle. Germline V gene sequence: CDR1 LNHDA, CDR2 SQIVND (reference sequence). The CDR3 totals 13 residues. CDR3 bases: TGTGCCAGTAGTGTCGGGACATCCTATGGCTACACCTTC. Protein: CASSVGTSYGYTF.

The V gene is TRBV4-3, the J gene TRBJ1-1; unclear D gene. CDR1 is LGHNA, CDR2 YSLEER, per germline. CDR3 length equals 13 residues. Deletions cut 0 bases from V and 4 bases from J, with 6 bases between. As DNA, the CDR3 is TGCGCCAGCAGCCAAGAGTGGGCCACTGAAGCTTTCTTT. This encodes CASSQEWATEAFF.

The chain has TRBV30 and TRBJ2-7; D may be TRBD1 (6 bases). The germline V and J ends were trimmed by 6 bases and 4 bases, with 16 bases remaining between them. Looked up from germline, CDR1 is GTSNPN and CDR2 is SVGIG (reference sequence). The CDR3 totals 13 residues. The CDR3 is CACEFRGFYEQYF. CDR3 coding DNA: TGTGCCTGCGAGTTCAGGGGATTTTACGAGCAGTACTTC. The full variable domain, completed using reference TRBV30 and TRBJ2-7, is SQTIHQWPATLVQPVGSPLSLECTVEGTSNPNLYWYRQAAGRGLQLLFYSVGIGQISSEVPQNLSASRPQDRQFILSSKKLLLSDSGFYLCACEFRGFYEQYFGPGTRLTVT.

The V and J genes are TRBV6-5 and TRBJ2-7, with D perhaps matching TRBD1 (6 bases). CDR3 length equals 14 residues. In germline, CDR1 is MNHEY, CDR2 SVGAGI. Trimming removed 5 bases at V and 4 bases at J, with 15 bases between. CDR3 region: CASSPAGQTYEQYF. The DNA for the CDR3 is TGTGCCAGCAGTCCCGCAGGACAGACATACGAGCAGTACTTC.